One sample yielded the 24 T cell receptor beta chains listed below, sequenced in a study of shared clonotypes between healthy human individuals. Naive-designated CD8 cells lacked CD45RO, were positively enriched for CCR7, and omitted terminally differentiated effector memory CD45RA+ cells. The assay was immunoSEQ multiplex PCR, and TCRdb's table has in-frame clones only and misses some. The profile shows around 2,000,000 clones, approximately 95% of them singletons. The specimen was naive CD8+ T cells sorted from blood. These receptors came from a young man in good health.

With respect to this clone: Other DNA sequences from this sample encode an identical CDR3 as well. The chain combines TRBV9 with TRBJ2-1, with D hard to call. This CDR3 contains 15 residues. V lost 0 bases and J 7 bases, leaving 14 bases between the germline ends. Germline V lookup: CDR1 SGDLS, CDR2 YYNGEE. As DNA, the CDR3 is TGTGCCAGCAGCGTAGGTGGAGCAGACGGGAATGAGCAGTTCTTC. Its translation: CASSVGGADGNEQFF.

The rearrangement joins TRBV13 to TRBJ2-5, with 10 bases fitting TRBD2. Looked up from germline, CDR1 is PRHDT and CDR2 is FYEKMQ (reference sequence). Unmatched junction bases numbered 6, after V lost 2 bases and J lost 3 bases. The CDR3 has 16 residues. This CDR3 reads CASSLPVAGGEETQYF. The CDR3 nucleotides read TGTGCCAGCAGCTTACCGGTAGCGGGAGGAGAAGAGACCCAGTACTTC.

This clone was picked up one time. The chain uses TRBV2 and TRBJ1-2, with D tentatively TRBD1 (6 bases). The CDR3 covers 16 residues. With 4 bases removed from V and 4 bases from J, the gap between germline ends came to 19 bases. CDR1 and CDR2 from the germline V gene are SNHLY and FYNNEI. CDR3 coding DNA: TGTGCCAGCAGTGGTGGGGCCTCGGACAGTCTCTATGGCTACACCTTC. This gives the protein CASSGGASDSLYGYTF.

The chain employs TRBV19 and TRBJ1-1; D is uncertain. Per germline, CDR1 LNHDA and CDR2 SQIVND (reference sequence). The CDR3 has 15 amino acids. Trimming left V 3 bases short and J 2 bases short, with 13 bases between. Here the CDR3 reads CASSIPWTGNTEAFF. The DNA for the CDR3 is TGTGCCAGTAGTATCCCATGGACGGGCAACACTGAAGCTTTCTTT.

The chain employs TRBV27 and TRBJ1-6; D gene unclear. The CDR3 is 12 amino acids. Germline V lookup: CDR1 MNHEY, CDR2 SMNVEV (reference sequence). The V end was cut by 3 bases, the J end by 14 bases, with 11 bases between. The CDR3 here is CASSLDREALHF. The DNA of the CDR3 is TGTGCCAGCAGTTTGGACCGAGAAGCCCTCCACTTT.

The V gene is TRBV5-1, the J gene TRBJ2-7; 8 bases match TRBD1. This CDR3 contains 14 residues. The V segment lost 1 base and the J segment 5 bases; nucleotides outside the gene matches: 5. CDR1 SGHRS and CDR2 YFSETQ come from the germline V gene. The CDR3 sequence: CASSLSGGIDEQYF. CDR3 bases: TGCGCCAGCAGCTTGTCAGGGGGCATCGACGAGCAGTACTTC. Using reference TRBV5-1 and TRBJ2-7 for the parts outside the CDR3, the full variable domain is KAGVTQTPRYLIKTRGQQVTLSCSPISGHRSVSWYQQTPGQGLQFLFEYFSETQRNKGNFPGRFSGRQFSNSRSEMNVSTLELGDSALYLCASSLSGGIDEQYFGPGTRLTVT.

The rearrangement links TRBV5-1 to TRBJ2-3; possibly TRBD1 for D (6 bases). CDR3 length: 15 amino acids. Trimming left V 0 bases short and J 2 bases short, with 10 bases between. The germline V gene encodes CDR1 SGHRS and CDR2 YFSETQ. CDR3 region: CASSLVQGTTDTQYF. The DNA of the CDR3 is TGCGCCAGCAGCTTGGTACAGGGTACCACAGATACGCAGTATTTT.

The rearrangement uses TRBV4-3 and TRBJ2-5; the D gene could be TRBD1 or TRBD2 (6 bases each). Germline lookup yields CDR1 LGHNA and CDR2 YSLEER. The length of the CDR3 is 18 residues. V lost 3 bases to trimming and J lost 4 bases, with 24 bases between them. CDR3 in amino acids: CASSQERLEVGGAETQYF. CDR3 nucleotides: TGCGCCAGCAGCCAGGAACGTTTGGAAGTCGGGGGCGCAGAGACCCAGTACTTC.

The chain recombines TRBV5-5 with TRBJ1-2; D uncertain. V was pared by 4 bases and J by 4 bases, with 8 bases between. Germline V CDR1 and CDR2: SGHKS, YYEKEE (reference sequence). This CDR3 is built from 12 residues. The CDR3 here is CASSHDGYGYTF. As DNA, the CDR3 is TGTGCCAGCAGCCACGACGGCTATGGCTACACCTTC.

The V call is TRBV7-9, the J call TRBJ2-1, with 8 bases matching TRBD2. The CDR3 covers 16 residues. Germline lookup yields CDR1 SEHNR and CDR2 FQNEAQ (reference sequence). Trimming took 3 bases from V and 5 from J; bases not matched to a gene: 9. The CDR3 protein is CASSFELAGGDNEQFF. Written as DNA, the CDR3 is TGTGCCAGCAGCTTTGAATTGGCGGGAGGCGACAATGAGCAGTTCTTC.

The CDR3 spells CASSQEGSGLAGEQFF. The CDR3 DNA reads as TGTGCCAGCAGCCAAGAAGGTTCGGGACTAGCGGGGGAGCAGTTCTTC. The chain uses TRBV4-2 and TRBJ2-1; TRBD2 agrees at 13 bases. V lost 0 bases and J lost 10; bases outside the gene matches: 6. The CDR3 runs 16 residues. The germline V gene encodes CDR1 LGHNA and CDR2 YNFKEQ.

This chain connects TRBV15 to TRBJ2-7; 7 bases map to TRBD1. Per the germline V gene, CDR1 is LNHNV and CDR2 is YYDKDF (reference sequence). This CDR3 is 15 amino acids long. The junction had 7 bases not matched to a gene; V was cut back by 1 base and J by 4 bases. The chain's CDR3 is CATSRGDREGYEQYF. CDR3 nucleotide sequence: TGTGCCACCAGCAGAGGCGACAGGGAAGGGTACGAGCAGTACTTC.

As concerns this clone: Distinct nucleotide sequences in the sample also encode this CDR3. The rearrangement links TRBV19 to TRBJ2-7; no clear D. Germline-derived CDR1 and CDR2 are LNHDA and SQIVND (reference sequence). Trimming left V 3 bases short and J 4 bases short, with 10 bases between. The CDR3 consists of 13 residues. This CDR3 is CASSIGSTYEQYF. The CDR3 DNA follows: TGTGCCAGTAGTATTGGCAGTACTTACGAGCAGTACTTC.

The rearrangement uses TRBV15 and TRBJ2-1; 10 positions agree with TRBD1. CDR1 is LNHNV, CDR2 YYDKDF, per germline (reference sequence). The CDR3 sequence is 16 residues long. The V segment lost 4 bases and the J segment 3 bases; nucleotides outside the gene matches: 6. The CDR3 loop reads CATSILDRGGYNEQFF. CDR3 coding DNA: TGTGCCACCAGCATCCTGGACAGGGGGGGCTACAATGAGCAGTTCTTC.

The J gene is TRBJ1-1, the V gene TRBV19; D gene uncertain. V was shortened by 5 bases and J by 1 base, with 11 bases between the two germline ends. The CDR3 is 14 amino acids. Per the germline V gene, CDR1 is LNHDA and CDR2 is SQIVND (reference sequence). CDR3 in DNA: TGTGCCAGTAGTCGTCCGGGGTCGAACACTGAAGCTTTCTTT. Translating gives CASSRPGSNTEAFF.

CDR3 in DNA: TGTGCCAGCAGCCCAAGGGACAGCCTACAGCAGTACTTC. Protein: CASSPRDSLQQYF. This chain uses TRBV13 with TRBJ2-7, with TRBD1 matching 7 bases. CDR1 PRHDT and CDR2 FYEKMQ come from the germline V gene (reference sequence). V shed 5 bases and J 8 bases; nucleotides not matched to a gene: 9. The CDR3 runs to 13 residues. The variable domain in full, with the rest retrieved from reference TRBV13 and TRBJ2-7, is AAGVIQSPRHLIKEKRETATLKCYPIPRHDTVYWYQQGPGQDPQFLISFYEKMQSDKGSIPDRFSAQQFSDYHSELNMSSLELGDSALYFCASSPRDSLQQYFGPGTRLTVT.

The chain is built from TRBV9 and TRBJ2-7; 7 bases align to TRBD1. The CDR3 totals 15 residues. Germline CDR1 SGDLS, CDR2 YYNGEE. J was trimmed by 3 bases and V by 0 bases; bases with no gene match: 6. The CDR3 sequence: CASSVGRTGVYEQYF. The CDR3 DNA is TGTGCCAGCAGCGTAGGAAGGACAGGTGTCTACGAGCAGTACTTC.

This chain links TRBV6-6 with TRBJ1-2, with D possibly being TRBD1 (5 bases). The length of the CDR3 is 13 residues. CDR1 and CDR2 from the germline V gene are MNHNY and SVGAGI (reference sequence). V lost 2 bases and J 4 bases, leaving 8 bases between the germline ends. The CDR3 sequence: CASSYGAGYGYTF. Written as DNA, the CDR3 is TGTGCCAGCAGTTACGGGGCAGGCTATGGCTACACCTTC.

With respect to this clone: This same CDR3 is encoded by further DNA sequences in the sample. The genes are TRBV7-9 and TRBJ2-7, with 9 positions matching TRBD2. This CDR3 comprises 12 residues. Germline trimming cut 3 bases from V and 7 bases from J; bases unmatched to any gene: 1. From germline, CDR1 is SEHNR and CDR2 FQNEAQ (reference sequence). This CDR3 reads CASSFLAGEQYF. CDR3 coding DNA: TGTGCCAGCAGCTTCCTAGCGGGGGAGCAGTACTTC.

The chain carries TRBV6-1 and TRBJ2-7, with 11 bases fitting TRBD2. Trimming removed 4 bases from V and 2 bases from J; junction bases left unmatched: 4. Germline V gene data show CDR1 as MNHNS and CDR2 as SASEGT. The CDR3 consists of 15 residues. CDR3 in DNA: TGTGCCAGCAGTGCCACTAGCGGGAGCCCCTACGAGCAGTACTTC. Translated, it gives CASSATSGSPYEQYF.

This chain connects TRBV6-5 to TRBJ1-5; 7 nucleotides match TRBD1. The CDR3 covers 15 residues. J was trimmed by 5 bases and V by 2 bases; bases with no gene match: 6. CDR1 and CDR2 (germline): MNHEY, SVGAGI. This chain's CDR3 is CASSYAQGFDQPQHF. Written as DNA, the CDR3 is TGTGCCAGCAGTTACGCACAGGGGTTTGATCAGCCCCAGCATTTT.

The chain links TRBV28 to TRBJ2-3; D is perhaps TRBD2 (5 bases). This CDR3 spans 16 amino acids. Trimming took off 3 bases at V and 0 bases at J, with 13 bases between the two ends. From germline, CDR1 is MDHEN and CDR2 SYDVKM. The CDR3, as DNA: TGTGCCAGCAGTTTTGTGTCCGGGGAGAGCACAGATACGCAGTATTTT. Translated: CASSFVSGESTDTQYF.

This clone was seen a single time. The rearrangement links TRBV10-2 to TRBJ2-5, with 7 bases fitting TRBD1. V shed 8 bases and J 5 bases; nucleotides not matched to a gene: 8. CDR3 size: 13 residues. Germline lookup yields CDR1 WSHSY and CDR2 SAAADI. The CDR3 is CASSTGRIETQYF. CDR3 DNA sequence: TGCGCCAGCTCGACAGGGCGAATTGAGACCCAGTACTTC.

This chain connects TRBV29-1 to TRBJ2-1; 11 positions match TRBD1. CDR1 is SQVTM and CDR2 is ANQGSEA in the germline V gene. The CDR3 runs 18 residues. Unmatched junction bases numbered 14, after V lost 3 bases and J lost 4 bases. CDR3 nucleotide sequence: TGCAGCGTTGACGGTGTGGTCGGACAGGGGGCGGGGTACAATGAGCAGTTCTTC. This translates into CSVDGVVGQGAGYNEQFF.